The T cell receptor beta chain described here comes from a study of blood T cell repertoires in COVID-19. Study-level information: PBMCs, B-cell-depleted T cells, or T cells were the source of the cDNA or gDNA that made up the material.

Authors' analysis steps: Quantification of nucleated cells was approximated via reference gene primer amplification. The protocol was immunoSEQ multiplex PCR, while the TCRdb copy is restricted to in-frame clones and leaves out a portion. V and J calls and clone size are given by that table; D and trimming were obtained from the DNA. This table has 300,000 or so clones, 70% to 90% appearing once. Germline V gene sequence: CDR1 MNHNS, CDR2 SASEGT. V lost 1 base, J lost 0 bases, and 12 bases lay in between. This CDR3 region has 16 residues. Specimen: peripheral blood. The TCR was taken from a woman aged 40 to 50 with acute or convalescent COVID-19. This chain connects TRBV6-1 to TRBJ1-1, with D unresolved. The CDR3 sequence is CASSEGGGPMNTEAFF. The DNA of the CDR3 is TGTGCCAGCAGTGAAGGTGGAGGGCCCATGAACACTGAAGCTTTCTTT.